This is a list of T cell receptor beta chains from one sample in a study of radiotherapy plus CTLA-4 blockade in lung cancer. Generated by immunoSEQ multiplex PCR, the TCRdb table keeps only in-frame clones and is missing some. The sample lists tens of thousands of clones, around 86% occurring once. The starting material was peripheral blood, obtained from a patient treated with radiotherapy plus ipilimumab. The origin of the receptors is a human donor with non-small cell lung cancer that progressed on radiotherapy plus ipilimumab. CDR3s include the opening cysteine and the closing phenylalanine or tryptophan. The D gene is left open where the match is weak. Expanded clones are given a class, and other clones once, few, many or no size at all.

j_call clone_size v_call d_call cdr3_nt cdr3_aa
TRBJ2-4 few TRBV14 . TGTGCCAGCAGCCAAGGGTCCGGGGGACCGGCGGGTCCGTTAGCCAAAAACATTCAGTACTTC CASSQGSGGPAGPLAKNIQYF
TRBJ1-4 . TRBV11-2 . TGTGCCAGCAGCTCCACAGGGTTCGGTAATGAAAAACTGTTTTTT CASSSTGFGNEKLFF
TRBJ1-1 . TRBV19 . TGTGCCAGTGGGCCCCCCACAGGGCTGGGCACTGAAGCTTTCTTT CASGPPTGLGTEAFF
TRBJ2-2 . TRBV7-3 . TGTGCCAGCAGCTTAAGGGGTGGAGCCCCGAACACCGGGGAGCTGTTTTTT CASSLRGGAPNTGELFF
TRBJ2-2 . TRBV19 . TGTGCCAGTAGTATCCTTTCGACCCTGAGGACCGGGGAGCTGTTTTTT CASSILSTLRTGELFF
TRBJ1-1 . TRBV6-1 . TGTGCCAGCAGTGAAATTATGGAACAGGGCGCTGAAGCTTTCTTT CASSEIMEQGAEAFF
TRBJ2-3 . TRBV7-9 . TGTGCCAGCAGCTTTGGGGTCACAGATACGCAGTATTTT CASSFGVTDTQYF
TRBJ2-7 . TRBV6-5 . TGTGCCAGCAGTTGGGGTGGGAGGACTGGCGAGCAGTACTTC CASSWGGRTGEQYF
TRBJ1-5 . TRBV2 . TGTGCCAGCAGTGAAGATAGGACGAGCAATCAGCCCCAGCATTTT CASSEDRTSNQPQHF
TRBJ1-6 . TRBV2 TRBD1 TGTGCCAGCAACCGGGACAGGGTTTCGACGGGCTCACCCCTCCACTTT CASNRDRVSTGSPLHF
TRBJ1-2 . TRBV10-3 . TGTGCCATCAGTGAGTCTAAGTACGGAGCTAACTATGGCTACACCTTC CAISESKYGANYGYTF
TRBJ1-1 . TRBV11-3 . TGTGCCAGCAGCCGTCCCCAGACATCGACTGAAGCTTTCTTT CASSRPQTSTEAFF
TRBJ1-5 few TRBV19 . TGTGCCAGTACCGACAGAGGAGGGGAGAAGCCCCAGCATTTT CASTDRGGEKPQHF
TRBJ2-3 once TRBV25-1 TRBD2 TGTGCCACGGCCAAAGCGGGGGGCACAGATACGCAGTATTTT CATAKAGGTDTQYF
TRBJ1-2 . TRBV10-3 . TGTGCCATCAGTGAGGCGACGGGCTATAGTTATGGCTACACCTTC CAISEATGYSYGYTF
TRBJ2-7 . TRBV6-1 . TGTGCCAGCAGACAGGGCTCCTCCTACGAGCAGTACTTC CASRQGSSYEQYF
TRBJ1-1 . TRBV9 TRBD1 TGTGCCAGCAGCGTAGGGGACAGGGGTACTGAAGCTTTCTTT CASSVGDRGTEAFF
TRBJ2-3 . TRBV7-9 . TGTGCCAGCAGCTTAGCGGGGCCCGACACGGATACGCAGTATTTT CASSLAGPDTDTQYF
TRBJ2-3 . TRBV2 TRBD2 TGTGCCAGCGGCGGGAGTCAATTAGATACGCAGTATTTT CASGGSQLDTQYF
TRBJ2-2 once TRBV5-5 . TGTGCCAGCAGCACCGGAAGCTACACCGGGGAGCTGTTTTTT CASSTGSYTGELFF
TRBJ1-1 . TRBV19 . TGTGCCAGTAGTCTAGCGGACGCCACTGAAGCTTTCTTT CASSLADATEAFF
TRBJ2-1 . TRBV19 . TGTGCCAGTAGTACGTCAGAAGCAGGGCTACACAATGAGCAGTTCTTC CASSTSEAGLHNEQFF
TRBJ2-2 . TRBV7-2 . TGTGCCAGCAGCTTAGCCACCGGGGAGCTGTTTTTT CASSLATGELFF
TRBJ2-1 few TRBV6-4 TRBD1 TGTGCCAGCAGTGCCTCCGGGACAGAGTACAATGAGCAGTTCTTC CASSASGTEYNEQFF
TRBJ2-7 . TRBV9 . TGTGCCAGCAGCGGCCGGGGCAGCTCCTACGAGCAGTACTTC CASSGRGSSYEQYF
TRBJ1-5 . TRBV4-1 . TGCGCCAGCAGCCAAGAATACAATCAGCCCCAGCATTTT CASSQEYNQPQHF
TRBJ1-5 . TRBV19 . TGTGCCAGTAGCGACACAGGGATTCGGACTAATAGCAATCAGCCCCAGCATTTT CASSDTGIRTNSNQPQHF
TRBJ2-5 . TRBV6-6 TRBD2 TGTGCCAGCAGGGATAGCGGGGTTATAGAGACCCAGTACTTC CASRDSGVIETQYF
TRBJ2-5 . TRBV20-1 . TGCAGTGCTGTCCAGACGGAGACCCAGTACTTC CSAVQTETQYF
TRBJ2-4 . TRBV6-4 TRBD2 TGTGCCAGCACCTTGTTACGGACTAGCGGGAGGAGGGTAACCGAAAACATTCAGTACTTC CASTLLRTSGRRVTENIQYF
TRBJ2-1 . TRBV9 . TGTGCCAGCAGCGGCCAGTCCTACAATGAGCAGTTCTTC CASSGQSYNEQFF
TRBJ2-5 . TRBV30 TRBD1 TGTGCCTGCCCAGGACAGGGGGCAGGGGAGACCCAGTACTTC CACPGQGAGETQYF
TRBJ2-7 . TRBV6-5 TRBD2 TGTGCCAGCAGTTTCACTAGCGGATACGAGCAGTACTTC CASSFTSGYEQYF
TRBJ2-2 . TRBV9 TRBD2 TGTGCCAGCAGCCTTACCGGGACTACCACCGGGGAGCTGTTTTTT CASSLTGTTTGELFF
TRBJ2-5 . TRBV7-2 TRBD1 TGTGCCAGCAGCTTGGGGACAGGGTTAGAGACCCAGTACTTC CASSLGTGLETQYF
TRBJ2-3 . TRBV9 . TGTGCCAGCAGCGTATTAGCTAGTACACCCGATACGCAGTATTTT CASSVLASTPDTQYF
TRBJ1-5 . TRBV6-6 . TGTGCCAGCAGTTACGCCGTCAGAGGGGGCAATCAGCCCCAGCATTTT CASSYAVRGGNQPQHF
TRBJ1-2 . TRBV15 TRBD1 TGTGCCACCAGCAGAGGCAGGGGGCTTTTTCATGGCTACACCTTC CATSRGRGLFHGYTF
TRBJ2-7 . TRBV6-6 TRBD2 TGTGCCAGCGCCACCGGGGGGGGCGGGTTCGAGCAGTACTTC CASATGGGGFEQYF